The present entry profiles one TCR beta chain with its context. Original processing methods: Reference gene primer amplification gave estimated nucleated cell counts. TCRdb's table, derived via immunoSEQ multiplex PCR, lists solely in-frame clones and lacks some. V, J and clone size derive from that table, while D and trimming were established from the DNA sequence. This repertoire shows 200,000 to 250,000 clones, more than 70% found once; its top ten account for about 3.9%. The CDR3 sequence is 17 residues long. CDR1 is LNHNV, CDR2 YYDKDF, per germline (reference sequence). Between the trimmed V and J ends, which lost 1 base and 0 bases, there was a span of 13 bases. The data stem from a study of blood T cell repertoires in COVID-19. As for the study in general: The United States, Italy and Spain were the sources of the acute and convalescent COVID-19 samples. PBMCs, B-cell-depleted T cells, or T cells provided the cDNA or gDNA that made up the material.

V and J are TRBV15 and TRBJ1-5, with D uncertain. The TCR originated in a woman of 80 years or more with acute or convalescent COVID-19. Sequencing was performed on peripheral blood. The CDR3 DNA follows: TGTGCCACCAGCAGAGCCCCTAGTTCTTATAGCAATCAGCCCCAGCATTTT. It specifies CATSRAPSSYSNQPQHF.